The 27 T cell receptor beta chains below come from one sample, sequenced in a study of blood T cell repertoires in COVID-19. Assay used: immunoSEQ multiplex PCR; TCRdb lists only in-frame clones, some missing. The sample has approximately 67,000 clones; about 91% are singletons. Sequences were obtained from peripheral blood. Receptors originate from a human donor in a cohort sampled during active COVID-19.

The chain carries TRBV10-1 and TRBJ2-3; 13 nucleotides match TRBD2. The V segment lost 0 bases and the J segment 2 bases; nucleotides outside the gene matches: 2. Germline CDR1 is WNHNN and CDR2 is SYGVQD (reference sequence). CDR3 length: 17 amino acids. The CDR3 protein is CASSESTSGGATDTQYF. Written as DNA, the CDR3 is TGCGCCAGCAGTGAGTCTACTAGCGGGGGGGCCACAGATACGCAGTATTTT.

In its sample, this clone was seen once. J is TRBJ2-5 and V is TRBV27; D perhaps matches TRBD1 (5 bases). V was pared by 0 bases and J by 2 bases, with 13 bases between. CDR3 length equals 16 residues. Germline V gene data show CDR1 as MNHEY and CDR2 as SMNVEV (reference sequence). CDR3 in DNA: TGTGCCAGCAGTTTATCATGGGGCCCGAGGCAAGAGACCCAGTACTTC. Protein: CASSLSWGPRQETQYF.

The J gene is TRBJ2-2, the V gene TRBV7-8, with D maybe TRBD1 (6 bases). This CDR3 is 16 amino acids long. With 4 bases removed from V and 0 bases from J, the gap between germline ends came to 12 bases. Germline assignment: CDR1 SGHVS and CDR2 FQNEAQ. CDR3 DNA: TGTGCCAGCAGCTCCTCCCAGGGGACGAACACCGGGGAGCTGTTTTTT. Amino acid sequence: CASSSSQGTNTGELFF.

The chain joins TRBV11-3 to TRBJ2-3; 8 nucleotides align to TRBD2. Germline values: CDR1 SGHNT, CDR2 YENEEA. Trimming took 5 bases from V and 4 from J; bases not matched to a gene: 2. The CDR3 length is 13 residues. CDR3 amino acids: CASSRTSSDTQYF. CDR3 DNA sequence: TGTGCCAGCAGCCGGACTAGCTCAGATACGCAGTATTTT.

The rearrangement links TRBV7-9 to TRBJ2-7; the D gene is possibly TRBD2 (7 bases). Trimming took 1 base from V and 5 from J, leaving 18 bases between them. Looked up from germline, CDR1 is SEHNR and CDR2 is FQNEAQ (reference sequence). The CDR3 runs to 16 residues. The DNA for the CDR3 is TGTGCCAGCAGCTTAGATGTGTGGGGGGGCCGCAACGAGCAGTACTTC. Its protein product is CASSLDVWGGRNEQYF.

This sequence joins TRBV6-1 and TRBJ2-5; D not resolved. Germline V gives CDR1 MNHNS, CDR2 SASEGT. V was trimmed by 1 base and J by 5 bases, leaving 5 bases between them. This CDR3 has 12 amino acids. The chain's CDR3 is CASSEVGETQYF. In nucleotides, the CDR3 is TGTGCCAGCAGTGAAGTCGGGGAGACCCAGTACTTC.

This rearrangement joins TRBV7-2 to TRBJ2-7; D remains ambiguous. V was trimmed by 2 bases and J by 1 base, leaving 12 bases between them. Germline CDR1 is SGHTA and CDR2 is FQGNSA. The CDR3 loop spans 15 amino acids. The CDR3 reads CASSLNAQVSYEQYF. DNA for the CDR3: TGTGCCAGCAGCTTAAATGCCCAGGTTTCCTACGAGCAGTACTTC.

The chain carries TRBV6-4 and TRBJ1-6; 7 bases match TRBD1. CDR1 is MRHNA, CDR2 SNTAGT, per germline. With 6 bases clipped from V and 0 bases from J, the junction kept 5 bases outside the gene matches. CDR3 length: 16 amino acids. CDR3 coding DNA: TGTGCCAGCAGGGAACAGGGGAGCTCCTATAATTCACCCCTCCACTTT. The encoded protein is CASREQGSSYNSPLHF.

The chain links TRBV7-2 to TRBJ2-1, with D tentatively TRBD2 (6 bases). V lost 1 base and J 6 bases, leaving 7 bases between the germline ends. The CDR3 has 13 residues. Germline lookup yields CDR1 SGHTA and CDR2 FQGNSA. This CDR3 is CASSLVRGNEQFF. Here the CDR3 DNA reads TGTGCCAGCAGCTTAGTGCGGGGCAATGAGCAGTTCTTC.

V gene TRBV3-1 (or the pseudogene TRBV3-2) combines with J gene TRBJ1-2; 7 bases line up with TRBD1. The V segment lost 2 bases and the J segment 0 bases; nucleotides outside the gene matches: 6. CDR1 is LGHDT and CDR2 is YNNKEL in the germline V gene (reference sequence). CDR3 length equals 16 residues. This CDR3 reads CASSQSGGLANYGYTF. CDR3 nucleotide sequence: TGTGCCAGCAGCCAATCAGGGGGACTAGCTAACTATGGCTACACCTTC.

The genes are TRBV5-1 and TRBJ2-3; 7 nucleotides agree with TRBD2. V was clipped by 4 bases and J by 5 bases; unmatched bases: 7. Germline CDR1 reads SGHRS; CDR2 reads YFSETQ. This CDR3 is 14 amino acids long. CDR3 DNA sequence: TGCGCCAGCAGCCCGAGACTAGCCAGAGATACGCAGTATTTT. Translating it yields CASSPRLARDTQYF.

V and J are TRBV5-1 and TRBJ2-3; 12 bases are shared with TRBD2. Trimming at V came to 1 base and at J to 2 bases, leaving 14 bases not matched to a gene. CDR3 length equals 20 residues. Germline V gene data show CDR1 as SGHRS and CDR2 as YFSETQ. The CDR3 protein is CASSLSASGRADGDTDTQYF. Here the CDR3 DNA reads TGCGCCAGCAGCTTGTCGGCTAGCGGGAGGGCCGATGGGGACACAGATACGCAGTATTTT.

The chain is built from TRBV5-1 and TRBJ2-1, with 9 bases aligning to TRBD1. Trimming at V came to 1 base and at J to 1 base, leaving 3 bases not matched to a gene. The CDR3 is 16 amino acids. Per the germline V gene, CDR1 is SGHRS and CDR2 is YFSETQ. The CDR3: CASSLSGTGSYNEQFF. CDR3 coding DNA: TGCGCCAGCAGCTTGAGCGGGACAGGGTCCTACAATGAGCAGTTCTTC.

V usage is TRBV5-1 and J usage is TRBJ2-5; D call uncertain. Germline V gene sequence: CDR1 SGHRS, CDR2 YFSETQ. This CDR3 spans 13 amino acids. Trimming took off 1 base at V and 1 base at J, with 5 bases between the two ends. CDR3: CASSLPGQETQYF. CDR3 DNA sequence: TGCGCCAGCAGCTTGCCAGGCCAAGAGACCCAGTACTTC. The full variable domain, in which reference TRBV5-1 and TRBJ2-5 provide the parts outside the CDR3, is KAGVTQTPRYLIKTRGQQVTLSCSPISGHRSVSWYQQTPGQGLQFLFEYFSETQRNKGNFPGRFSGRQFSNSRSEMNVSTLELGDSALYLCASSLPGQETQYFGPGTRLLVL.

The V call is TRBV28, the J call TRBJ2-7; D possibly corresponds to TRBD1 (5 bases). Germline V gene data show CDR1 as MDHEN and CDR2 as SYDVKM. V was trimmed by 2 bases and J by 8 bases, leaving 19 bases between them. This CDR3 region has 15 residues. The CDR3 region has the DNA TGTGCCAGCAGTTTAGGTCGGCAGGGATTAGCCCAGCAGTACTTC. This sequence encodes CASSLGRQGLAQQYF.

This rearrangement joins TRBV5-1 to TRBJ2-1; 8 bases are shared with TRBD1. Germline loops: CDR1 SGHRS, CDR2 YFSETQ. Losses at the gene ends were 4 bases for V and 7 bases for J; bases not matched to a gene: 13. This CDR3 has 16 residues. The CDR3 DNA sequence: TGCGCCAGCAGCAATGGCCGGGACAGGATCCTTAATGAGCAGTTCTTC. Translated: CASSNGRDRILNEQFF.

The CDR3 loop reads CASSPGLAGEGSYEQYF. The DNA for the CDR3 is TGTGCCAGCAGTCCGGGACTAGCGGGCGAGGGCTCCTACGAGCAGTACTTC. The rearrangement links TRBV6-6 to TRBJ2-7, with 12 positions matching TRBD2. After removal of 5 bases from V and 0 bases from J, the junction contained 8 bases not matched to a gene. This CDR3 spans 17 amino acids. Germline-derived CDR1 and CDR2 are MNHNY and SVGAGI (reference sequence).

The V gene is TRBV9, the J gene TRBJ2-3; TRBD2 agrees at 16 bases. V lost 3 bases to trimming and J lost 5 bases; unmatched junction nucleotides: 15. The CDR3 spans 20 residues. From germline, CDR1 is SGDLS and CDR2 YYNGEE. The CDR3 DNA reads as TGTGCCAGCAGCGGATCACCGGGACTAGCGGGAGGGCCGAGGGGAGATACGCAGTATTTT. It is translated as CASSGSPGLAGGPRGDTQYF.

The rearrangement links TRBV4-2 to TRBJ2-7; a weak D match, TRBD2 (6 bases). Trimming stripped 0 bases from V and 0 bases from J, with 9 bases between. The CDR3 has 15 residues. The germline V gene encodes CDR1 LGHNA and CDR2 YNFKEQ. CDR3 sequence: CASSQDGRGSYEQYF. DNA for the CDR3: TGTGCCAGCAGCCAAGATGGGCGGGGCTCCTACGAGCAGTACTTC.

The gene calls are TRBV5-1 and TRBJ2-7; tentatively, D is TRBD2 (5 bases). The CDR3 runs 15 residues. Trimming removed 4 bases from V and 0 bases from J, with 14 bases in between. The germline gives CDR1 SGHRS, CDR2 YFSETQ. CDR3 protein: CASSTSGSNSYEQYF. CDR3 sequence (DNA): TGCGCCAGCAGCACCTCGGGGTCCAACTCCTACGAGCAGTACTTC.

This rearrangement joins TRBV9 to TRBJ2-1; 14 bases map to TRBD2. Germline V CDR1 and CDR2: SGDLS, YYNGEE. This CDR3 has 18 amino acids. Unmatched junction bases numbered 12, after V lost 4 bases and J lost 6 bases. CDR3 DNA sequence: TGTGCCAGCAGCAAAGCGGGACTAGCGGGAGCCCCCGGCAATGAGCAGTTCTTC. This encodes CASSKAGLAGAPGNEQFF.

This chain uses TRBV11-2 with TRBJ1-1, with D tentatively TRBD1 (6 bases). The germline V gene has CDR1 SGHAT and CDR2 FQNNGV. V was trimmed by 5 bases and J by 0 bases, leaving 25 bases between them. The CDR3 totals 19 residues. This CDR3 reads CASSHRVYVRGGMNTEAFF. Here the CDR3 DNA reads TGTGCCAGCAGCCACAGGGTTTACGTTAGAGGTGGTATGAACACTGAAGCTTTCTTT.

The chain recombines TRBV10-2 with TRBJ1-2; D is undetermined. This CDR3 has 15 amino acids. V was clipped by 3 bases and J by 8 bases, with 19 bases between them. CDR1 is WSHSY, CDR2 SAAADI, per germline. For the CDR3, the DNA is TGCGCCAGCAGTGATGGCAATTCAGGAGCGGGAGGCTACACCTTC. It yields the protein CASSDGNSGAGGYTF.

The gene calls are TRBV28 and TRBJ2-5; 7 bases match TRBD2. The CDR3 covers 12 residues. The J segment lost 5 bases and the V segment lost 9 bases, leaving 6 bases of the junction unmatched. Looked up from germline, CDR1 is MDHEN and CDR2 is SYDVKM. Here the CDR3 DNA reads TGTGCCAGTGGTATCGGGAGGGAGACCCAGTACTTC. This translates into CASGIGRETQYF. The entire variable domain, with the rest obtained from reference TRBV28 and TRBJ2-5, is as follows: DVKVTQSSRYLVKRTGEKVFLECVQDMDHENMFWYRQDPGLGLRLIYFSYDVKMKEKGDIPEGYSVSREKKERFSLILESASTNQTSMYLCASGIGRETQYFGPGTRLLVL.

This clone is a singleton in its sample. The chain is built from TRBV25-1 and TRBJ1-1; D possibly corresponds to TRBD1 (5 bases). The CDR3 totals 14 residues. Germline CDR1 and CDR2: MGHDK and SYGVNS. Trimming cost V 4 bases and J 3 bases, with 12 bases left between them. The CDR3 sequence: CASSASLGDTEAFF. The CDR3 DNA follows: TGTGCCAGCAGTGCCTCTCTAGGGGACACTGAAGCTTTCTTT.

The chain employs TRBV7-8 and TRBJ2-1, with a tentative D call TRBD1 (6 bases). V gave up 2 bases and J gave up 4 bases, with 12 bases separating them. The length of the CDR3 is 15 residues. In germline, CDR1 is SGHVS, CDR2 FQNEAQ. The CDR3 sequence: CASSLMHGTYNEQFF. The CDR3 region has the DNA TGTGCCAGCAGCTTAATGCACGGGACATACAATGAGCAGTTCTTC.

CDR3 in DNA: TGTGCCACCAGCGACACCCCCCCCTCTGAAGCTTTCTTT. It is translated as CATSDTPPSEAFF. The gene calls are TRBV24-1 and TRBJ1-1, with D uncertain. Germline V gene data show CDR1 as KGHDR and CDR2 as SFDVKD. Trimming removed 7 bases at V and 6 bases at J, with 14 bases between. The CDR3 sequence is 13 residues long.